This entry concerns a single T cell receptor (beta chain). Antigen specificity is unknown. Here immunoSEQ multiplex PCR was the method, and the copy in TCRdb shows in-frame clones only, minus some. The repertoire holds 150,000 to 160,000 clones, 70% to 90% seen once, with approximately 20% in the top ten. The V end lost 0 bases, the J end lost 8 bases, and 15 bases lay between the germline ends. The CDR3 sequence is 15 residues long. Germline assignment: CDR1 SGDLS and CDR2 YYNGEE. These data come from a study of cytomegalovirus exposure and HLA in healthy donors. Broader study findings: It was reportedly the case that the classifier diagnosed cytomegalovirus status with high specificity and sensitivity. Investigators reported some 150 TCR beta chains as tied to cytomegalovirus.

The source is a man aged 18 to 30 in good health and CMV-seropositive. Sequenced input: PBMCs. The chain uses TRBV9 and TRBJ2-1; the D is unclear. The CDR3 bases are TGTGCCAGCAGCGTAGGACTCCTGGCTGGCCATGAGCAGTTCTTC. Protein: CASSVGLLAGHEQFF.